One and the same sample provided the 24 T cell receptor beta chains below, sequenced in a study of T cells after yellow fever vaccination. Each CDR3 protein gets one entry after TCRdb re-called the 5' RACE reads with MiXCR. The sample comprises about 120,000 distinct CDR3 sequences, almost 9% of which are singletons, and around 40% rests with the top ten. The sequenced sample was CD8+ T cells sorted from PBMCs, obtained on the day of the yellow fever booster vaccination. These receptors were taken from a man younger than 35 who received the YFV17D yellow fever vaccine.

This clonotype was picked up a small number of times. The chain uses TRBV4-1 and TRBJ2-2, with D uncertain. The length of the CDR3 is 17 residues. V was cut by 0 bases and J by 4 bases, with 15 bases left in between. Germline values: CDR1 MGHRA, CDR2 YSYEKL. The CDR3 sequence is CASSQDPVAASTGELFF. The CDR3 DNA follows: TGCGCCAGCAGCCAAGATCCGGTTGCAGCCTCCACCGGGGAGCTGTTTTTT.

The V call is TRBV30, the J call TRBJ2-7, with a possible D match to TRBD1 (6 bases). CDR1 GTSNPN and CDR2 SVGIG come from the germline V gene (reference sequence). V shed 0 bases and J shed 12 bases, with 12 bases lying between them. The CDR3 totals 11 residues. In DNA, the CDR3 is TGTGCCTGGAGTGTGAACAGGGACCGGTACTTC. It is translated as CAWSVNRDRYF. Full variable domain (missing parts from reference TRBV30 and TRBJ2-7): SQTIHQWPATLVQPVGSPLSLECTVEGTSNPNLYWYRQAAGRGLQLLFYSVGIGQISSEVPQNLSASRPQDRQFILSSKKLLLSDSGFYLCAWSVNRDRYFGPGTRLTVT.

This clonotype was seen only a few times. V usage is TRBV5-1 and J usage is TRBJ1-2; D is perhaps TRBD1 (6 bases). Trimming left V 0 bases short and J 8 bases short, with 14 bases between. CDR1 is SGHRS and CDR2 is YFSETQ in the germline V gene. CDR3 length: 14 residues. CDR3 loop: CASSLGQGIAGYTF. For the CDR3, the DNA is TGCGCCAGCAGCTTGGGGCAGGGGATTGCGGGCTACACCTTC.

The chain links TRBV29-1 to TRBJ2-2; D unresolved. Looked up from germline, CDR1 is SQVTM and CDR2 is ANQGSEA. The CDR3 extends over 12 amino acids. The germline V and J ends were trimmed by 4 bases and 5 bases, with 8 bases remaining between them. The chain's CDR3 is CSVARYTGELFF. The CDR3 bases are TGCAGCGTTGCAAGGTATACCGGGGAGCTGTTTTTT.

The chain joins TRBV6-5 to TRBJ2-6; D gene unclear. V was pared by 3 bases and J by 0 bases, with 9 bases between. Germline lookup yields CDR1 MNHEY and CDR2 SVGAGI. The CDR3 extends over 16 amino acids. DNA of the CDR3: TGTGCCAGCAGTTATGGTCTGGGCTCTGGGGCCAACGTCCTGACTTTC. As protein: CASSYGLGSGANVLTF.

The chain recombines TRBV20-1 with TRBJ2-3; 10 bases agree with TRBD2. This CDR3 comprises 16 residues. CDR1 and CDR2 from the germline V gene are DFQATT and SNEGSKA (reference sequence). J gave up 5 bases and V 0 bases, and 8 bases lay outside the gene matches. CDR3 sequence reads: CSARDHTSGVKDTQYF. The CDR3 nucleotides are TGCAGTGCTAGAGACCATACTAGCGGGGTAAAAGATACGCAGTATTTT.

This clonotype appeared a few times. This chain uses TRBV7-2 with TRBJ1-1; 10 positions agree with TRBD1. The V and J ends lost 3 bases and 7 bases, in that order; junction bases with no gene match: 5. This CDR3 contains 14 residues. The germline CDR1 and CDR2 sequences are SGHTA and FQGNSA. CDR3 region: CASSLTGGLVEAFF. The CDR3, as DNA: TGTGCCAGCAGCTTGACAGGGGGCCTAGTTGAAGCTTTCTTT.

The V gene is TRBV4-3, the J gene TRBJ2-2, with 9 positions matching TRBD1. The ends lost 4 bases at V and 3 bases at J; junction bases unmatched: 0. Germline assignment: CDR1 LGHNA and CDR2 YSLEER. The CDR3 loop spans 14 amino acids. The CDR3 is CASSRTGDTGELFF. In DNA, the CDR3 is TGCGCCAGCAGCCGGACAGGGGACACCGGGGAGCTGTTTTTT.

This clonotype was detected a few times. The CDR3 reads CASSAGAGTSSYEQYF. The CDR3 DNA follows: TGTGCCAGCAGTGCAGGGGCCGGGACATCTTCCTACGAGCAGTACTTC. V gene TRBV6-4 combines with J gene TRBJ2-7, with D tentatively TRBD1 (6 bases). The germline V gene encodes CDR1 MRHNA and CDR2 SNTAGT. The CDR3 has 16 residues. Deletions cut 4 bases from V and 1 base from J, with 17 bases between.

This clonotype came up a few times. V is TRBV29-1 and J is TRBJ1-1; TRBD1 aligns across 7 bases. V was pared by 6 bases and J by 7 bases, with 8 bases of the junction left unmatched. Germline-derived CDR1 and CDR2 are SQVTM and ANQGSEA. This CDR3 comprises 12 residues. The CDR3 bases are TGCAGCGTGGGACGAGGGGGCAGTGAAGCTTTCTTT. Translating gives CSVGRGGSEAFF.

V usage is TRBV7-2 and J usage is TRBJ1-1; D possibly corresponds to TRBD1 (6 bases). The germline V and J ends were trimmed by 3 bases and 2 bases, with 16 bases remaining between them. This CDR3 has 16 amino acids. Germline assignment: CDR1 SGHTA and CDR2 FQGNSA. In DNA form, the CDR3 reads TGTGCCAGCAGCTTTAGGTTTTCAGGGGTAAACACTGAAGCTTTCTTT. Its translation is CASSFRFSGVNTEAFF. The full variable domain, rest sourced from reference TRBV7-2 and TRBJ1-1, is GAGVSQSPSNKVTEKGKDVELRCDPISGHTALYWYRQSLGQGLEFLIYFQGNSAPDKSGLPSDRFSAERTGGSVSTLTIQRTQQEDSAVYLCASSFRFSGVNTEAFFGQGTRLTVV.

About this clonotype: A much larger clone is a single base away; this may be a read error. The rearrangement links TRBV4-3 to TRBJ1-1; weak D call: TRBD1 (5 bases). Trimming shortened V by 0 bases and J by 6 bases, and 14 bases separated the two germline ends. Germline loops: CDR1 LGHNA, CDR2 YSLEER. The length of the CDR3 is 15 residues. CDR3 nucleotides: TGCGCCAGCAGCCAAGATCAGTGGGGCACTGCTGAAGCTTTCTTT. It yields the protein CASSQDQWGTAEAFF.

J is TRBJ2-7 and V is TRBV10-2; the D call may be TRBD1 or TRBD2 (5 bases each). Per the germline V gene, CDR1 is WSHSY and CDR2 is SAAADI. The CDR3 runs to 14 residues. V lost 6 bases, J lost 0 bases, and 12 bases lay in between. Here the CDR3 reads CASRGTFGSYEQYF. DNA for the CDR3: TGCGCCAGCAGGGGGACCTTCGGCTCCTACGAGCAGTACTTC.

V and J are TRBV27 and TRBJ1-1; D possibly corresponds to TRBD1 (5 bases). This CDR3 spans 14 amino acids. Germline assignment: CDR1 MNHEY and CDR2 SMNVEV (reference sequence). V gave up 2 bases and J gave up 5 bases, with 12 bases separating them. The chain's CDR3 is CASSLTGPGTEAFF. The CDR3 bases are TGTGCCAGCAGTTTAACAGGCCCTGGGACTGAAGCTTTCTTT.

This clonotype was seen more than once but under ten times. The J gene is TRBJ1-1, the V gene TRBV10-3; a possible D gene is TRBD1 (6 bases). Trimming shortened V by 2 bases and J by 0 bases, and 7 bases separated the two germline ends. The CDR3 spans 14 residues. Germline V gene lookup returns CDR1 ENHRY and CDR2 SYGVKD. The CDR3 region is CAISEAGVNTEAFF. CDR3 nucleotides: TGTGCCATCAGTGAGGCAGGGGTGAACACTGAAGCTTTCTTT.

This clonotype was seen a few times. V is TRBV4-1 and J is TRBJ1-3; D not resolved. The V and J ends lost 4 bases and 4 bases respectively, with 14 bases between them. Germline-derived CDR1 and CDR2 are MGHRA and YSYEKL. The CDR3 sequence is 15 residues long. The CDR3 nucleotides are TGCGCCAGCAGCCCCCACAAGACGGTCGGAAACACCATATATTTT. Residues: CASSPHKTVGNTIYF.

This clonotype was found a few times. This rearrangement joins TRBV15 to TRBJ1-2; the D gene is possibly TRBD1 (6 bases). From germline, CDR1 is LNHNV and CDR2 YYDKDF (reference sequence). V was clipped by 3 bases and J by 8 bases, with 16 bases between them. The CDR3 is 14 amino acids. The CDR3 reads CATSRNGGLGGYTF. The CDR3 DNA sequence: TGTGCCACCAGCAGGAATGGGGGGCTGGGGGGCTACACCTTC.

The chain is built from TRBV7-9 and TRBJ1-1, with no clear D. Trimming pared 0 bases from V and 10 bases from J, leaving 9 bases between. The length of the CDR3 is 12 residues. The germline V gene encodes CDR1 SEHNR and CDR2 FQNEAQ (reference sequence). CDR3 amino acids: CASSLAYHLAFF. DNA of the CDR3: TGTGCCAGCAGCTTAGCGTACCACCTAGCTTTCTTT.

This clonotype was picked up a small number of times. The chain has TRBV2 and TRBJ2-2; TRBD1 aligns across 8 bases. After removal of 6 bases from V and 1 base from J, the junction contained 10 bases not matched to a gene. The CDR3 runs 17 residues. Germline CDR1 is SNHLY and CDR2 is FYNNEI. CDR3 coding DNA: TGTGCCAGCAGACCTACAGGGGGGACCGTGAACACCGGGGAGCTGTTTTTT. Its translation is CASRPTGGTVNTGELFF.

This clonotype was seen a few times. CDR3 bases: TGTGCCAGCAGCCCTACAGGGAGCCCCCAAGAGACCCAGTACTTC. Translated: CASSPTGSPQETQYF. This chain joins TRBV7-9 and TRBJ2-5, with TRBD1 as a possible D gene (6 bases). Trimming left V 5 bases short and J 1 base short, with 14 bases between. Germline lookup yields CDR1 SEHNR and CDR2 FQNEAQ (reference sequence). The CDR3 extends over 15 amino acids.

This chain connects TRBV24-1 to TRBJ2-1; 8 bases match TRBD1. Trimming removed 9 bases from V and 2 bases from J; junction bases left unmatched: 5. This CDR3 contains 14 residues. Germline CDR1 KGHDR, CDR2 SFDVKD. CDR3 region: CATAGGQAYNEQFF. The CDR3, as DNA: TGTGCCACCGCAGGGGGCCAAGCCTACAATGAGCAGTTCTTC.

J is TRBJ2-3 and V is TRBV5-1; unclear D gene. The V gene's germline CDR1 is SGHRS and CDR2 YFSETQ. V was shortened by 4 bases and J by 0 bases, with 6 bases between the two germline ends. CDR3 length: 13 residues. This chain's CDR3 is CASSRASTDTQYF. CDR3 bases: TGCGCCAGCAGCAGGGCAAGCACAGATACGCAGTATTTT. Looking up the rest from reference TRBV5-1 and TRBJ2-3 gives the full variable domain: KAGVTQTPRYLIKTRGQQVTLSCSPISGHRSVSWYQQTPGQGLQFLFEYFSETQRNKGNFPGRFSGRQFSNSRSEMNVSTLELGDSALYLCASSRASTDTQYFGPGTRLTVL.

This clonotype was observed a handful of times. V usage is TRBV4-3 and J usage is TRBJ2-1; tentative D call: TRBD1 (6 bases). This CDR3 spans 16 amino acids. Trimming left V 1 base short and J 2 bases short, with 12 bases between. Germline CDR1 and CDR2: LGHNA and YSLEER. The CDR3 coding sequence is TGCGCCAGCAGCCAAGGGGGGCAGGGTCCCTACAATGAGCAGTTCTTC. This translates into CASSQGGQGPYNEQFF.

This clonotype was counted many times. J is TRBJ2-4 and V is TRBV29-1, with D hard to call. The V end lost 2 bases, the J end lost 13 bases, and 15 bases lay between the germline ends. Germline V lookup: CDR1 SQVTM, CDR2 ANQGSEA. This CDR3 is 12 amino acids long. CDR3 sequence reads: CSVEQDGESQYF. The CDR3, as DNA: TGCAGCGTTGAACAGGACGGTGAATCACAGTACTTC.